This T cell receptor (beta chain) stems from a study of Ad26.COV2.S vaccination and SARS-CoV-2 variants. The CDR3 sequence is 16 residues long. With 3 bases removed from V and 1 base from J, the gap between germline ends came to 16 bases. Germline lookup yields CDR1 SNHLY and CDR2 FYNNEI. Clones were read by immunoSEQ multiplex PCR, and TCRdb kept only the in-frame ones, dropping some. Of around 450,000 clones detected, 89% appear once; the ten largest clones hold 1.7%. Treatment here: about 20 received Ad26.COV2.S at low or high dose, single or two shots; roughly five received placebo; per-sample allocation not given. Sampling took place 63 days after the first vaccine or placebo injection.

Sample: peripheral blood, taken in a trial of Ad26.COV2.S vaccine versus placebo. The origin of this receptor is a person between 18 and 65 years old who received the Ad26.COV2.S COVID-19 vaccine or a placebo. J is TRBJ2-7 and V is TRBV2, with TRBD2 as a possible D gene (5 bases). CDR3 region: CASSEPTTSRSYEQYF. CDR3 coding DNA: TGTGCCAGCAGTGAGCCGACTACTTCAAGATCCTACGAGCAGTACTTC.